The present TCR beta chain was sequenced within a study of blood T cells in healthy people across ages. Notes on the study in general: Researchers deemed the diversity estimates from one million T cells underestimates.

PBMCs, at least 6.5 million per sample, were isolated. Total RNA extracted from each sample amounted to at least 6 micrograms. CDR1 DFQATT and CDR2 SNEGSKA come from the germline V gene (reference sequence). This CDR3 has 12 amino acids. Trimming left V 6 bases short and J 7 bases short, with 15 bases between. For the second PCR, which ran for 7 to 11 cycles, a sample-barcoded 5' primer and a J-beta primer mix were used. A tag from a template-switch adaptor with 12 random nucleotides marked each cDNA molecule. TCRdb reanalysed the 5' RACE reads using MiXCR and keeps one entry per CDR3 protein. Of 550,000 to 600,000 distinct CDR3 sequences in the sample, roughly 28% were seen once. Of note for this clonotype: The antigen is undetermined.

The V call is TRBV20-1, the J call TRBJ2-5, with D uncertain. The receptor was isolated from a woman aged 70-85 years in good health. The sample consisted of blood. The CDR3 here is CSAKGGMGTQYF. CDR3 DNA: TGCAGTGCCAAGGGTGGGATGGGGACCCAGTACTTC.